The TCR beta chain described here comes from a study of T cell responses to AZD1222 COVID-19 vaccine. The ends were cut back, 6 bases at V and 4 bases at J, with 18 bases in the middle. The V gene's germline CDR1 is LNHDA and CDR2 SQIVND (reference sequence). The length of the CDR3 is 15 residues. TCRdb's copy holds only in-frame clones and misses some; the assay was immunoSEQ multiplex PCR. Here the sample spans more than 95,000 clones, roughly nine tenths being singletons. Sequences were derived from peripheral blood, sampled 28 days after the second dose of the MenACWY control vaccine. The sequence came from an adult who received the MenACWY meningococcal vaccine as a control. The chain joins TRBV19 to TRBJ1-1, with a possible D match to TRBD1 (6 bases). CDR3 amino acids: CASSVGGGTGTEAFF. CDR3 in DNA: TGTGCCAGTAGCGTCGGAGGGGGGACGGGCACTGAAGCTTTCTTT.